The 4 T cell receptor beta chains listed next were all sequenced from one sample in a study of T cell changes during pregnancy in multiple sclerosis. Assay: immunoSEQ multiplex PCR; the TCRdb copy retains only in-frame clones and omits some. This table holds some 30,000 clones, approximately 86% found once. This specimen was CD8+ T cells from peripheral blood mononuclear cells, taken before pregnancy. These receptor sequences come from a female donor with multiple sclerosis, enrolled in a pregnancy study.

The chain is built from TRBV7-2 and TRBJ2-7; 7 bases fit TRBD1. V shed 1 base and J 3 bases; nucleotides not matched to a gene: 6. The CDR3 runs to 15 residues. CDR1 SGHTA and CDR2 FQGNSA come from the germline V gene. In DNA, the CDR3 is TGTGCCAGCAGCTTAGATGGGCAGGGGGACTACGAGCAGTACTTC. Translated, it gives CASSLDGQGDYEQYF.

The chain couples TRBV5-5 to TRBJ1-4; 9 bases agree with TRBD1. After removal of 2 bases from V and 5 bases from J, the junction contained 4 bases not matched to a gene. In germline, CDR1 is SGHKS, CDR2 YYEKEE (reference sequence). The length of the CDR3 is 15 residues. CDR3 loop: CASSFTGQGNEKLFF. The CDR3 region has the DNA TGTGCCAGCAGCTTTACGGGACAGGGAAATGAAAAACTGTTTTTT.

The chain has TRBV27 and TRBJ2-7; 12 bases fit TRBD1. The CDR3 runs to 16 residues. Germline assignment: CDR1 MNHEY and CDR2 SMNVEV (reference sequence). J was trimmed by 6 bases and V by 2 bases; bases with no gene match: 8. CDR3 residues: CASSLVGTGGFGEQYF. In nucleotides, the CDR3 is TGTGCCAGCAGTTTAGTAGGGACAGGGGGCTTCGGCGAGCAGTACTTC.

This chain joins TRBV9 and TRBJ2-1; the D gene is possibly TRBD2 (6 bases). V shed 6 bases and J shed 0 bases, with 10 bases lying between them. Germline lookup yields CDR1 SGDLS and CDR2 YYNGEE. The CDR3 has 14 residues. The CDR3 DNA reads as TGTGCCAGCAACGGGGGACTCTCCTACAATGAGCAGTTCTTC. Its protein is CASNGGLSYNEQFF.